Below are 12 T cell receptor beta chains sequenced from a single sample in a study of neoadjuvant nivolumab and ipilimumab in lung cancer. The method was immunoSEQ multiplex PCR; TCRdb's version includes in-frame clones alone and lacks a portion of them. The sample lists about 30,000 clones; about 70% were seen once. This sample comprised tumor tissue, obtained after neoadjuvant nivolumab, alone or with ipilimumab, at or shortly before surgery. The receptors shown here come from an adult with non-small cell lung cancer.

The sample holds a few counts of this clone. The chain recombines TRBV18 with TRBJ1-3; D is uncertain. The CDR3 is 13 amino acids. V shed 6 bases and J shed 4 bases, with 10 bases lying between them. Germline assignment: CDR1 KGHSH and CDR2 LQKENI. CDR3 sequence: CASSPDFGNTIYF. In nucleotides, the CDR3 is TGTGCCAGCTCCCCAGATTTCGGAAACACCATATATTTT.

This clone is medium-sized. This rearrangement joins TRBV2 to TRBJ1-5; 9 bases are a match to TRBD1. The CDR3 has 16 residues. V trimming: 3 bases; J trimming: 0 bases; junction bases outside the gene matches: 3. CDR1 SNHLY and CDR2 FYNNEI come from the germline V gene. The DNA for the CDR3 is TGTGCCAGCAGTGATAGGACAGGGGATAGCAATCAGCCCCAGCATTTT. It codes for CASSDRTGDSNQPQHF. The full variable domain, completed using reference TRBV2 and TRBJ1-5, is EPEVTQTPSHQVTQMGQEVILRCVPISNHLYFYWYRQILGQKVEFLVSFYNNEISEKSEIFDDQFSVERPDGSNFTLKIRSTKLEDSAMYFCASSDRTGDSNQPQHFGDGTRLSIL.

This clone has a handful of counts. The chain combines TRBV18 with TRBJ1-2; 7 bases map to TRBD1. V dropped 0 bases and J dropped 2; count of bases not matched to a gene: 9. Per germline, CDR1 KGHSH and CDR2 LQKENI. The CDR3 contains 17 residues. DNA for the CDR3: TGTGCCAGCTCACCACCGCAGTCTGGGACAGTAAACTATGGCTACACCTTC. It yields the protein CASSPPQSGTVNYGYTF. Looking up the rest from reference TRBV18 and TRBJ1-2 gives the full variable domain: NAGVMQNPRHLVRRRGQEARLRCSPMKGHSHVYWYRQLPEEGLKFMVYLQKENIIDESGMPKERFSAEFPKEGPSILRIQQVVRGDSAAYFCASSPPQSGTVNYGYTFGSGTRLTVV.

This clone has a handful of counts. The J gene is TRBJ2-3, the V gene TRBV5-1, with D possibly TRBD2 on 6 matching bases. V lost 4 bases, J lost 1 base, and 13 bases lay in between. The CDR3 consists of 15 residues. Looked up from germline, CDR1 is SGHRS and CDR2 is YFSETQ. The CDR3 nucleotides read TGCGCCAGCAGCATAACAGGAGGGCGCACAGATACGCAGTATTTT. This encodes CASSITGGRTDTQYF.

The V and J genes are TRBV7-9 and TRBJ2-7; tentative D call: TRBD1 (6 bases). The CDR3 sequence is 14 residues long. Germline loops: CDR1 SEHNR, CDR2 FQNEAQ (reference sequence). The V end was cut by 1 base, the J end by 5 bases, with 12 bases between. CDR3 bases: TGTGCCAGCAGCTTAGGCCAGGGGACAAACGAGCAGTACTTC. Amino acids: CASSLGQGTNEQYF.

This rearrangement joins TRBV5-1 to TRBJ2-5; 9 nucleotides agree with TRBD1. V shed 4 bases, J shed 3 bases, and the junction held 4 bases outside the gene matches. The CDR3 covers 14 residues. Germline-derived CDR1 and CDR2 are SGHRS and YFSETQ. CDR3 sequence: CASSARTGEETQYF. CDR3 DNA: TGCGCCAGCAGCGCCCGGACAGGGGAAGAGACCCAGTACTTC.

V gene TRBV9 combines with J gene TRBJ2-7, with 10 bases fitting TRBD1. V was pared by 5 bases and J by 1 base, with 3 bases of the junction left unmatched. This CDR3 is 14 amino acids long. The V gene's germline CDR1 is SGDLS and CDR2 YYNGEE. The CDR3 reads CASSGTGASYEQYF. CDR3 coding DNA: TGTGCCAGCAGTGGGACAGGGGCATCCTACGAGCAGTACTTC.

V usage is TRBV6-6 and J usage is TRBJ2-7, with 8 bases aligning to TRBD2. Looked up from germline, CDR1 is MNHNY and CDR2 is SVGAGI (reference sequence). J was trimmed by 3 bases and V by 5 bases; bases with no gene match: 6. The CDR3 is 14 residues long. For the CDR3, the DNA is TGTGCCAGCAGTCTAGCGGGCCAGGGCTACGAGCAGTACTTC. It yields the protein CASSLAGQGYEQYF.

V gene TRBV18 combines with J gene TRBJ2-1, with TRBD1 matching 8 bases. The CDR3 contains 15 residues. CDR1 KGHSH and CDR2 LQKENI come from the germline V gene. The V and J ends lost 3 bases and 4 bases, in that order; junction bases with no gene match: 5. The CDR3 protein is CASSPGTGTYNEQFF. The CDR3 DNA sequence: TGTGCCAGCTCACCCGGGACAGGAACTTACAATGAGCAGTTCTTC.

V usage is TRBV27 and J usage is TRBJ2-5, with TRBD1 identical over 8 bases. V trimming: 5 bases; J trimming: 5 bases; junction bases outside the gene matches: 13. Germline assignment: CDR1 MNHEY and CDR2 SMNVEV (reference sequence). This CDR3 has 16 residues. The CDR3 region has the DNA TGTGCCAGCAGTCAATATCGGGGGACAGGTCTTGAGACCCAGTACTTC. Its translation is CASSQYRGTGLETQYF.

Only a few counts were recorded for this clone. This sequence joins TRBV27 and TRBJ2-5, with D perhaps TRBD2 (5 bases). Between the trimmed V and J ends, which lost 3 bases and 4 bases, there was a span of 9 bases. This CDR3 comprises 13 residues. Germline assignment: CDR1 MNHEY and CDR2 SMNVEV (reference sequence). This CDR3 reads CASSFNSGETQYF. DNA for the CDR3: TGTGCCAGCAGTTTTAACAGCGGAGAGACCCAGTACTTC.

The DNA of the CDR3 is TGTGCCAGCAGCCGATGGGACTTCGGCAATCAGCCCCAGCATTTT. As protein: CASSRWDFGNQPQHF. The rearrangement joins TRBV5-6 to TRBJ1-5, with D perhaps matching TRBD1 (5 bases). This CDR3 is built from 15 residues. V was trimmed by 4 bases and J by 2 bases, leaving 13 bases between them. CDR1 and CDR2 (germline): SGHDT, YYEEEE. The full variable domain, rest sourced from reference TRBV5-6 and TRBJ1-5, is DAGVTQSPTHLIKTRGQQVTLRCSPKSGHDTVSWYQQALGQGPQFIFQYYEEEERQRGNFPDRFSGHQFPNYSSELNVNALLLGDSALYLCASSRWDFGNQPQHFGDGTRLSIL.